This record looks at one TCR beta chain sequence and its context. The entry originates in a study of blood T cell repertoires in COVID-19. The wider study: Samples of COVID-19 (acute and convalescent) were obtained from the United States, Italy and Spain. Nucleic acid was either cDNA or gDNA, and it came from T cells, B-cell-depleted T cells, or PBMCs.

As processed by the authors: Amplification of reference gene primers provided the estimated nucleated cell counts. Here immunoSEQ multiplex PCR was the method, and the copy in TCRdb shows in-frame clones only, minus some. V, J and clone size were drawn from that table, and D and trimming were deduced from the DNA. The sample lists hundreds of thousands of clones; roughly 87% were seen once. Material: peripheral blood. This TCR was recovered from a man aged 60-69 years who had recovered from COVID-19.

CDR3: CAWYSTGQGNTEAFF. In nucleotides, the CDR3 is TGTGCCTGGTACTCGACGGGACAGGGGAACACTGAAGCTTTCTTT. The chain links TRBV30 to TRBJ1-1; 9 nucleotides align to TRBD1. The CDR3 totals 15 residues. Trimming removed 5 bases from V and 1 base from J; junction bases left unmatched: 8. Germline V gene data show CDR1 as GTSNPN and CDR2 as SVGIG (reference sequence).